This T cell receptor (beta chain) was profiled in a study of Ad26.COV2.S vaccination and SARS-CoV-2 variants. Study summary: Among those in the COV1001 Ad26.COV2.S trial arm was the donor. Recipients of Ad26.COV2.S got it intramuscularly, once or twice 56 days apart.

Study outcomes and limitations: Vaccinees displayed broader spike-specific TCR repertoires than placebo recipients.

TCRdb keeps only in-frame clones here, not all; method: immunoSEQ multiplex PCR. The data hold 500,000 or so clones, with around 88% observed a single time. The CDR3 spans 17 residues. CDR1 is MDHEN and CDR2 is SYDVKM in the germline V gene. V was clipped by 3 bases and J by 4 bases; unmatched bases: 5. Sample treatment: about 20 received Ad26.COV2.S at low or high dose, single or two shots; roughly five received placebo; per-sample allocation not given. After the first vaccine or placebo injection, samples were drawn on day 63. With respect to this clone: What it binds is not known.

The clonotype was recovered from a person between 18 and 65 years old who received the Ad26.COV2.S COVID-19 vaccine or a placebo. V gene TRBV28 combines with J gene TRBJ2-2; 13 bases match TRBD2. This specimen was peripheral blood, taken in a trial of Ad26.COV2.S vaccine versus placebo. The DNA for the CDR3 is TGTGCCAGCAGTTTTATCGGACTAGCGGGAGTCACCGGGGAGCTGTTTTTT. Its protein is CASSFIGLAGVTGELFF.